This T cell receptor (beta chain) was sequenced in a study of CD8 T cells in Susac syndrome. After extraction with the RNeasy kit, about 0.5 to 1 ug of the RNA was reverse transcribed using random hexamers. From the immunoSEQ multiplex PCR reads, TCRdb called clonotypes with MiXCR, one entry per CDR3 protein. The sample includes 250,000 to 300,000 distinct CDR3 sequences, approximately 89% seen only once; the top ten take around 0.18%. J gave up 5 bases and V 1 base, and 12 bases lay outside the gene matches. CDR1 DFQATT and CDR2 SNEGSKA come from the germline V gene (reference sequence). The CDR3 runs 17 residues.

This sequence was found in a human donor with multiple sclerosis. J is TRBJ2-1 and V is TRBV20-1; the match to TRBD2 covers 9 bases. Sequences were obtained from CD8+ T cells from PBMCs. The CDR3 region has the DNA TGCAGTGCTAGAGCTGCAGCGGGGGGCTTTCACGACAATGAGCAGTTCTTC. It is translated as CSARAAAGGFHDNEQFF.